This TCR beta chain was sequenced for a study of T-cell memory formation after mild COVID-19. Study-level points and caveats: Contracting CD8+ clones were enriched in EMRA, CD4+ mainly in CM and EM. Within pre-infection memory, some responding clones were found, suggesting cross-reactive memory joined.

V dropped 1 base and J dropped 4 bases, with 12 bases sitting between them. The CDR3 covers 15 residues. Germline CDR1 and CDR2: LGHNA and YNFKEQ. TCRdb re-called the 5' RACE reads with MiXCR, one entry per CDR3 protein. This sample has 300,000 to 350,000 distinct CDR3 sequences; roughly a fifth occur once, and the top ten carry around 21%. Concerning this clonotype: Its antigen remains unidentified.

This receptor was taken from a man younger than 35 who had mild COVID-19 (a few samples of this study predate the infection). Cell type and time point are not known. The chain employs TRBV4-2 and TRBJ2-3, with D possibly matching TRBD2 (5 bases). The specimen sequenced was PBMCs or a T cell subset sorted from them (not recorded which). CDR3 region: CASSQGLRASDTQYF. The CDR3 DNA reads TGTGCCAGCAGCCAAGGGCTGAGGGCCTCAGATACGCAGTATTTT.